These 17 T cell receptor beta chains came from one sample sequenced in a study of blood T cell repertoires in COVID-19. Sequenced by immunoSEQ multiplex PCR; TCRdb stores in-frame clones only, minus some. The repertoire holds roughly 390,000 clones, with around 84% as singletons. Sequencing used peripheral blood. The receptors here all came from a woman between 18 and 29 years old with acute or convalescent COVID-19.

Here the CDR3 reads CASSVEGTGDLEKLFF. As DNA, the CDR3 is TGTGCCAGCAGCGTAGAGGGGACAGGCGATCTGGAAAAACTGTTTTTT. V gene TRBV9 combines with J gene TRBJ1-4; 8 nucleotides agree with TRBD1. V lost 0 bases, J lost 8 bases, and 9 bases stayed unmatched. The CDR3 extends over 16 amino acids. Germline-derived CDR1 and CDR2 are SGDLS and YYNGEE.

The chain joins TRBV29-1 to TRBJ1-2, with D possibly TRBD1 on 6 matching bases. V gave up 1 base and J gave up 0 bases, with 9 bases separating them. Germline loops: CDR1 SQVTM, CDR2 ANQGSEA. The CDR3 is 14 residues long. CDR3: CSVEGWTANYGYTF. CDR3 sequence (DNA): TGCAGCGTTGAAGGCTGGACAGCTAACTATGGCTACACCTTC.

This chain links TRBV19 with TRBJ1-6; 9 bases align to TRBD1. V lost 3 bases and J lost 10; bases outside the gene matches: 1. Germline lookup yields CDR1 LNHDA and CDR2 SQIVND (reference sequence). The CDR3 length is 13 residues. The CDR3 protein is CASSITGGSPLHF. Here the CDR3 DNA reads TGTGCCAGTAGTATTACAGGGGGCTCACCCCTCCACTTT.

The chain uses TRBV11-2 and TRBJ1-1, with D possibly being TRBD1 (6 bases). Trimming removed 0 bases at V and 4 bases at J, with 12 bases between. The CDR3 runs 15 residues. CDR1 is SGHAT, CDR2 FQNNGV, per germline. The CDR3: CASSLDGQGSTEAFF. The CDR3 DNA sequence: TGTGCCAGCAGCTTAGATGGTCAGGGGTCCACTGAAGCTTTCTTT. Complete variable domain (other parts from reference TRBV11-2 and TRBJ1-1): EAGVAQSPRYKIIEKRQSVAFWCNPISGHATLYWYQQILGQGPKLLIQFQNNGVVDDSQLPKDRFSAERLKGVDSTLKIQPAKLEDSAVYLCASSLDGQGSTEAFFGQGTRLTVV.

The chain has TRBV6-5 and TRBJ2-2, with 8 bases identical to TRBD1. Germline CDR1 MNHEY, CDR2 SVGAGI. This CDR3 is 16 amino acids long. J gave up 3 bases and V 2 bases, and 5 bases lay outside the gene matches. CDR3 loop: CASSYGNRGYTGELFF. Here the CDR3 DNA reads TGTGCCAGCAGTTACGGGAACAGGGGGTACACCGGGGAGCTGTTTTTT.

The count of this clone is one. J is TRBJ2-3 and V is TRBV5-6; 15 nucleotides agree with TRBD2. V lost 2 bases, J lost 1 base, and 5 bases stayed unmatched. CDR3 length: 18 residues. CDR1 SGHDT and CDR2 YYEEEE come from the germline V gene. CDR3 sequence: CASSFGLAGGPGTDTQYF. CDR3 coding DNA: TGTGCCAGCAGCTTTGGACTAGCGGGGGGGCCGGGCACAGATACGCAGTATTTT.

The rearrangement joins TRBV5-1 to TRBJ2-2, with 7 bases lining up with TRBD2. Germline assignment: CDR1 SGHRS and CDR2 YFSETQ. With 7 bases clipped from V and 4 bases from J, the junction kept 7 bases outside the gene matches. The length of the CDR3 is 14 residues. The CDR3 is CASGATSITGELFF. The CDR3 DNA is TGCGCCAGCGGCGCGACTAGCATCACCGGGGAGCTGTTTTTT. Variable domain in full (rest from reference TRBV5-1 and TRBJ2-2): KAGVTQTPRYLIKTRGQQVTLSCSPISGHRSVSWYQQTPGQGLQFLFEYFSETQRNKGNFPGRFSGRQFSNSRSEMNVSTLELGDSALYLCASGATSITGELFFGEGSRLTVL.

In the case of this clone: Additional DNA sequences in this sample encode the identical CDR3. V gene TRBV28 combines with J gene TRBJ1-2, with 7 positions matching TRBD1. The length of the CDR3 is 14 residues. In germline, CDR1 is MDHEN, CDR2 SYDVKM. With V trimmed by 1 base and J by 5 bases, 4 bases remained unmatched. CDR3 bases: TGTGCCAGCAGTTTATTGGACAGGAGTTATGGCTACACCTTC. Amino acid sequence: CASSLLDRSYGYTF.

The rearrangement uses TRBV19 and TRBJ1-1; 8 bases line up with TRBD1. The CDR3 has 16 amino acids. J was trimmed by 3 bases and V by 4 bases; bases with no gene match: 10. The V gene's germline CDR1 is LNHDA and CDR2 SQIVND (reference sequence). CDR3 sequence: CASSTRTGQGDTEAFF. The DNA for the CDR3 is TGTGCCAGTAGTACCAGGACAGGGCAAGGTGACACTGAAGCTTTCTTT.

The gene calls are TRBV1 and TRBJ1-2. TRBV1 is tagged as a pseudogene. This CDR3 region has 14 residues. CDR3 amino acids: CTSSRKPPRGGYTF. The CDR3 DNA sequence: TGCACCAGCAGCCGTAAACCTCCAAGAGGTGGCTACACCTTC.

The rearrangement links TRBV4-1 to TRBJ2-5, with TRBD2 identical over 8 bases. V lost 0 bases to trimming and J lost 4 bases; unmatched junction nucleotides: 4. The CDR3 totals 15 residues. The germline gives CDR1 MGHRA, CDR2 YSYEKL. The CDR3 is CASSQDDAGGETQYF. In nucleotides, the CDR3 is TGCGCCAGCAGCCAAGACGACGCGGGGGGAGAGACCCAGTACTTC.

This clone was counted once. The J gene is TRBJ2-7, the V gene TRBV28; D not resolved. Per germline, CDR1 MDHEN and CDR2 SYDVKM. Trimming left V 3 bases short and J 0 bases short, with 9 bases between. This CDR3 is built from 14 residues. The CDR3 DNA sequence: TGTGCCAGCAGTTTTCGGCTAGACTCCTACGAGCAGTACTTC. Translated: CASSFRLDSYEQYF.

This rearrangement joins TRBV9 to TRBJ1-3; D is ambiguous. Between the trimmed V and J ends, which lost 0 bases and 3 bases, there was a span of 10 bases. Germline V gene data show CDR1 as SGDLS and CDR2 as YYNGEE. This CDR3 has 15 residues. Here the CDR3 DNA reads TGTGCCAGCAGCGTAGAGGGCGGGCGTGGAAACACCATATATTTT. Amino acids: CASSVEGGRGNTIYF.

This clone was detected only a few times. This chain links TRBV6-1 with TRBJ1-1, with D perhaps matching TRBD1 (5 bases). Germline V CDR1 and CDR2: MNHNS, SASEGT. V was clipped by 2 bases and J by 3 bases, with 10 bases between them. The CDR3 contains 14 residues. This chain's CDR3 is CASSELRGDTEAFF. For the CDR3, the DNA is TGTGCCAGCAGTGAACTACGGGGGGACACTGAAGCTTTCTTT.

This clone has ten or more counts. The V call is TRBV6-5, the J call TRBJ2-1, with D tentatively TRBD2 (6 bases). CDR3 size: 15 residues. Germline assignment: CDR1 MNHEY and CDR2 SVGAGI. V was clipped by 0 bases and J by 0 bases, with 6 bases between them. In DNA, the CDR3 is TGTGCCAGCAGTTACTCGGGGGGCTCCTACAATGAGCAGTTCTTC. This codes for CASSYSGGSYNEQFF.

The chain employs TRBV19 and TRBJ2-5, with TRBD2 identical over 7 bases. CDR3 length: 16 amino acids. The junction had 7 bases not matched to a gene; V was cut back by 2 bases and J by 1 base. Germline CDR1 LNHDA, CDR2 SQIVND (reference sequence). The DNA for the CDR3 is TGTGCCAGTAGTATAATCGTGTCGGGAGGCCAAGAGACCCAGTACTTC. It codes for CASSIIVSGGQETQYF.

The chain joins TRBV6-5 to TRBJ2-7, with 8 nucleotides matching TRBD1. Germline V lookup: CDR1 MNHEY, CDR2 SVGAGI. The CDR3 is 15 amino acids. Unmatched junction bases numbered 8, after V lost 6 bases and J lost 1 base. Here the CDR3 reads CASSAIQGGSYEQYF. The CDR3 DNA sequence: TGTGCCAGCAGCGCGATACAGGGGGGATCCTACGAGCAGTACTTC.